This record looks at one T cell receptor beta chain sequence and its context. TCRdb re-called the RT-PCR reads with MiXCR, one entry per CDR3 protein. The data show about a million distinct CDR3 sequences, with roughly 18% seen just once and 6% held by the top ten. This sample was taken from a study of patients and donors after allogeneic stem cell transplantation. Trimming took off 1 base at V and 2 bases at J, with 8 bases between the two ends. Germline CDR1 reads SGHTA; CDR2 reads FQGTGA. This CDR3 region has 14 residues. The gene calls are TRBV7-3 and TRBJ2-5; D is undetermined. Sequencing was done on a sample of blood, either unsorted or a sorted T cell fraction (not recorded which). The source is a human donor who was either an allogeneic HSCT recipient or a stem cell or donor lymphocyte infusion donor (not recorded which). It is not recorded whose cells these are; they may come from a transplant donor. The CDR3 nucleotides are TGTGCCAGCAGCTTAATGCCAGGTCAAGAGACCCAGTACTTC. This encodes CASSLMPGQETQYF.